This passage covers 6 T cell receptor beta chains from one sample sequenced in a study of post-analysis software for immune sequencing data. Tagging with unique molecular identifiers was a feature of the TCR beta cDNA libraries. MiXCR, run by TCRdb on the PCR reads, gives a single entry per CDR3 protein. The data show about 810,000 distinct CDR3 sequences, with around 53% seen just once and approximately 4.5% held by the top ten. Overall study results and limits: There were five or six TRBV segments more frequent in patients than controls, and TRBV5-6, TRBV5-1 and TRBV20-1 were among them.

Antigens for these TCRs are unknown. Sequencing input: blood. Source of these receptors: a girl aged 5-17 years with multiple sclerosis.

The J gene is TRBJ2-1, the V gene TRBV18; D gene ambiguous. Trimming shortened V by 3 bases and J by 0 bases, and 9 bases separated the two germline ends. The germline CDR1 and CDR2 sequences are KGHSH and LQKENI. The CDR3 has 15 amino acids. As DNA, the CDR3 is TGTGCCAGCTCACCCCGGGCAGGCTCCTACAATGAGCAGTTCTTC. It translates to CASSPRAGSYNEQFF.

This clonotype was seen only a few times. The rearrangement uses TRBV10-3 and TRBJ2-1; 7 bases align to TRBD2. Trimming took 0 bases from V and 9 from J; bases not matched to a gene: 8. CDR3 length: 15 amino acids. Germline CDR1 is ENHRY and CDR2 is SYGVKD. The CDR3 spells CAISESASGPSEQFF. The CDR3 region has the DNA TGTGCCATCAGTGAGTCGGCTAGCGGTCCGAGTGAGCAGTTCTTC.

In DNA, the CDR3 is TGTGCCACCCGTTTGGACTATGGCTACACCTTC. This gives the protein CATRLDYGYTF. V usage is TRBV10-3 and J usage is TRBJ1-2; D not resolved. CDR1 is ENHRY, CDR2 SYGVKD, per germline. V lost 10 bases to trimming and J lost 3 bases, with 9 bases between them. This CDR3 has 11 amino acids.

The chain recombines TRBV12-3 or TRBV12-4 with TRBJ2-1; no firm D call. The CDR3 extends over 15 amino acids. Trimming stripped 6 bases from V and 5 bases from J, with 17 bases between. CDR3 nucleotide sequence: TGTGCCAGCAGGTTCGAAACTGGCACCCACAATGAGCAGTTCTTC. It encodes CASRFETGTHNEQFF.

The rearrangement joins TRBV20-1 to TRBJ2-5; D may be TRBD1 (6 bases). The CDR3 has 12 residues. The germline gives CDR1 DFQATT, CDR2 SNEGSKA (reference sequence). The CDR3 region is CSLLRGGETQYF. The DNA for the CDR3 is TGCAGCCTACTCAGGGGCGGGGAGACCCAGTACTTC.

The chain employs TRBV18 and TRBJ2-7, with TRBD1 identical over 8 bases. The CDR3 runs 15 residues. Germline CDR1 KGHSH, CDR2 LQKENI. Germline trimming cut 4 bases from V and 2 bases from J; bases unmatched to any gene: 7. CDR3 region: CASSLSTGDPYEQYF. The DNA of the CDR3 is TGTGCCAGCTCACTTTCGACAGGGGACCCCTACGAGCAGTACTTC.